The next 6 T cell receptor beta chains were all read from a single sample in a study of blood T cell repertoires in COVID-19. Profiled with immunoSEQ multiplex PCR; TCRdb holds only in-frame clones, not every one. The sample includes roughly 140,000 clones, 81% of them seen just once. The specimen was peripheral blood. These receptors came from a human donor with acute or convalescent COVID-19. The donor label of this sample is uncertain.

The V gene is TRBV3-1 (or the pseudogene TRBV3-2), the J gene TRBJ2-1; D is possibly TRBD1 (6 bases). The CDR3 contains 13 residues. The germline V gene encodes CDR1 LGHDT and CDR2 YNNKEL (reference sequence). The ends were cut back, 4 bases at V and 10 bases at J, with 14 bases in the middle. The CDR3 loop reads CASSPFRGGEQFF. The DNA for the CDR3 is TGTGCCAGCAGCCCGTTTCGAGGGGGAGAGCAGTTCTTC.

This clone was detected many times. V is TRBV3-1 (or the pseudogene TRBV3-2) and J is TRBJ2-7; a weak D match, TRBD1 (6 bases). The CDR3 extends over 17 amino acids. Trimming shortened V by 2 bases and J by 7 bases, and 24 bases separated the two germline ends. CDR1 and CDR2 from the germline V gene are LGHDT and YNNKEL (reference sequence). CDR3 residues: CASSQSTTAPGHTEQYF. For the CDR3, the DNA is TGTGCCAGCAGCCAATCGACGACGGCCCCGGGACACACGGAGCAGTACTTC.

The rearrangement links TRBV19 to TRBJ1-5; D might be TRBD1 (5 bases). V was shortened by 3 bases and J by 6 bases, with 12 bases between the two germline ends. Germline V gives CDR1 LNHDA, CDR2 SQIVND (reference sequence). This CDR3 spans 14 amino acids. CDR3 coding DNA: TGTGCCAGTAGTATGAGGGGAGGATCTCAGCCCCAGCATTTT. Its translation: CASSMRGGSQPQHF.

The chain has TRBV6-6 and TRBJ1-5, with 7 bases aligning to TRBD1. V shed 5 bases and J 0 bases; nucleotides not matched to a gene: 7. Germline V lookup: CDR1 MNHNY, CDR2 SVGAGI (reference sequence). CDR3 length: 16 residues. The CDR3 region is CASSGTDPYSNQPQHF. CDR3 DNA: TGTGCCAGCAGTGGGACAGACCCGTATAGCAATCAGCCCCAGCATTTT.

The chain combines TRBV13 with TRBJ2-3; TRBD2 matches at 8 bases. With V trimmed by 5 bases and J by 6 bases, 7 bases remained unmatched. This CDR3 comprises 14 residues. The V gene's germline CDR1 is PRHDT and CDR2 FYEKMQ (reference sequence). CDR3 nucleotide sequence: TGTGCCAGCAGCCACGGACTAGCTCGCGATACGCAGTATTTT. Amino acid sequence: CASSHGLARDTQYF.

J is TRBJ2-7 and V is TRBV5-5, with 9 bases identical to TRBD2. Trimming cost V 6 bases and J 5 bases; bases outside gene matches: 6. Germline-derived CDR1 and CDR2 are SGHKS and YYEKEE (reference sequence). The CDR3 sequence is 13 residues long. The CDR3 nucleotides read TGTGCCAGCACCTCTAGCGGGGTGGACGAGCAGTACTTC. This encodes CASTSSGVDEQYF.